One and the same sample provided the 8 T cell receptor beta chains below, sequenced in a study of T cell responses to AZD1222 COVID-19 vaccine (dated by TCRdb to 2020 to 2023). Libraries were prepared through the immunoSEQ multiplex PCR assay. The table was pulled from immuneACCESS by TCRdb, which kept in-frame rearrangements only. Such tables lose some clones; where checked, under half of the loss comes from unresolved V genes, and the rest has no known cause. The sample contains about 140,000 clones, around 91% of them found a single time. Around 1.6% of the sample lies in the top ten. The time point tag for this specimen amounts to: baseline before first vaccination. The sequencing used peripheral blood, collected on day 0 of AZD1222 vaccination. The receptors derive from an adult in good health.

The rearrangement uses TRBV4-1 and TRBJ2-7; 9 bases fit TRBD2. CDR3 length: 19 amino acids. The trim removed 1 base at V and 2 bases at J, leaving 15 bases unmatched. The germline gives CDR1 MGHRA, CDR2 YSYEKL. The CDR3 region is CASSQARASGVGSTYEQYF. As DNA, the CDR3 is TGCGCCAGCAGCCAAGCCAGAGCTAGCGGGGTAGGCTCTACCTACGAGCAGTACTTC.

CDR3 DNA: TGTGCAAGTCGCTTGCGGGGCCCCCTAAAGGCAGATACGCAGTATTTT. It specifies CASRLRGPLKADTQYF. This sequence joins TRBV12-2 and TRBJ2-3; the D segment call TRBD2 is taken from the table without a DNA check. TRBV12-2 is a pseudogene locus. CDR3 length: 16 amino acids.

The chain combines TRBV28 with TRBJ2-1; TRBD2 agrees at 11 bases. CDR1 and CDR2 from the germline V gene are MDHEN and SYDVKM. Unmatched junction bases numbered 9, after V lost 3 bases and J lost 5 bases. The CDR3 is 17 amino acids. The CDR3, as DNA: TGTGCCAGCAGTTTTGATAGCGGGAGGGTTAGCCACAATGAGCAGTTCTTC. Amino acids: CASSFDSGRVSHNEQFF. The full variable domain, completed using reference TRBV28 and TRBJ2-1, is DVKVTQSSRYLVKRTGEKVFLECVQDMDHENMFWYRQDPGLGLRLIYFSYDVKMKEKGDIPEGYSVSREKKERFSLILESASTNQTSMYLCASSFDSGRVSHNEQFFGPGTRLTVL.

J is TRBJ1-5 and V is TRBV7-2; D is unresolved. This CDR3 region has 14 residues. V shed 5 bases and J shed 0 bases, with 8 bases lying between them. Germline-derived CDR1 and CDR2 are SGHTA and FQGNSA. For the CDR3, the DNA is TGTGCCAGCAGCCCCGCTTATAGCAATCAGCCCCAGCATTTT. It translates to CASSPAYSNQPQHF.

This chain joins TRBV5-1 and TRBJ2-7; D gene ambiguous. Trimming left V 0 bases short and J 10 bases short, with 26 bases between. Germline V CDR1 and CDR2: SGHRS, YFSETQ. The CDR3 sequence is 17 residues long. CDR3 coding DNA: TGCGCCAGCAGCTTGGCTGGATTGCGGTTCCGCCCGGATGGTCAGTACTTC. As protein: CASSLAGLRFRPDGQYF.

This rearrangement joins TRBV29-1 to TRBJ1-1; TRBD1 might be the D (6 bases). The V end was cut by 6 bases, the J end by 3 bases, with 14 bases between. This CDR3 has 13 residues. Germline CDR1 is SQVTM and CDR2 is ANQGSEA. The DNA of the CDR3 is TGCAGCGTCTATACGGCAGGGGACACTGAAGCTTTCTTT. Translation: CSVYTAGDTEAFF.

This clone has just one count. One end of the junction fails to match germline, which may point to a read error. This sequence joins TRBV7-9 and TRBJ2-7, with 10 bases matching TRBD2. Germline lookup yields CDR1 SEHNR and CDR2 FQNEAQ (reference sequence). This CDR3 comprises 12 residues. CDR3 sequence reads: CASSSSTSGIGF. CDR3 bases: TGTGCCAGCAGCTCATCTACTAGCGGGATCGGTTTC.

V usage is TRBV7-9 and J usage is TRBJ2-1, with 12 positions matching TRBD2. Germline-derived CDR1 and CDR2 are SEHNR and FQNEAQ (reference sequence). After removal of 5 bases from V and 10 bases from J, the junction contained 9 bases not matched to a gene. The CDR3 extends over 15 amino acids. CDR3 sequence reads: CASSAPLAGGGEQFF. In nucleotides, the CDR3 is TGTGCCAGCAGCGCCCCACTAGCGGGAGGCGGAGAGCAGTTCTTC.